These 3 T cell receptor beta chains were sequenced from one sample in a study of blood T cell repertoires in COVID-19. Using immunoSEQ multiplex PCR, the repertoire was profiled, and TCRdb retains in-frame clones only, with some absent. The table lists about 300,000 clones, about 87% of them singletons. The sequenced sample was peripheral blood. Receptors were obtained from a woman in her forties who had recovered from COVID-19.

This chain uses TRBV7-9 with TRBJ1-2; D might be TRBD1 (5 bases). V lost 3 bases and J lost 3, with 11 bases in between. Germline CDR1 and CDR2: SEHNR and FQNEAQ (reference sequence). The CDR3 has 14 residues. The CDR3 loop is CASSLTDTYYGYTF. CDR3 bases: TGTGCCAGCAGCTTGACAGATACATACTATGGCTACACCTTC.

The chain employs TRBV7-9 and TRBJ1-2; 10 nucleotides match TRBD1. The CDR3 is made up of 14 amino acids. The ends lost 3 bases at V and 7 bases at J; junction bases unmatched: 5. CDR1 and CDR2 from the germline V gene are SEHNR and FQNEAQ (reference sequence). This chain's CDR3 is CASSFGQGVTGYTF. The CDR3 DNA sequence: TGTGCCAGCAGCTTCGGACAGGGGGTAACTGGCTACACCTTC.

The chain is built from TRBV29-1 and TRBJ2-3, with TRBD2 identical over 11 bases. V dropped 7 bases and J dropped 4; count of bases not matched to a gene: 7. This CDR3 spans 14 amino acids. Germline CDR1 SQVTM, CDR2 ANQGSEA. CDR3 DNA sequence: TGCAGCGCTCCGGGACTAGCGGCTCCAGATACGCAGTATTTT. It yields the protein CSAPGLAAPDTQYF.